This record covers a single T cell receptor (beta chain). Its target is not known. The record originates from a study of identical twins. Findings of the study overall: Cross-sectional statistical analysis, not tracking of the same donors, underpinned the conclusions.

TCRdb re-called the 5' RACE reads with MiXCR, one entry per CDR3 protein. The repertoire holds 600,000 to 700,000 distinct CDR3 sequences, with approximately 21% as singletons. These same data were also listed under a study on T cells expressing NK-cell markers. That source reports: Cells sorted as CD3+CD56+NKG2C+, CD3+CD56+NKG2C- and CD3+CD56-NKG2C+ T cells supplied the TCR beta repertoires. The dominant NKG2C+ clonotypes represented about 1.0-8% of CD8+ T cells in more than five donors. Expanded NKG2C+ T cell clones had unclear HCMV specificity.

This TCR was sampled from a woman aged 18-35 years in good health. Sequencing was performed on PBMCs.

The CDR3 coding sequence is TGCGCCAGCAGCTCCGACATCAACTACAATGAGCAGTTCTTC. Amino acids: CASSSDINYNEQFF. The V and J genes are TRBV5-1 and TRBJ2-1; D gene uncertain. This CDR3 contains 14 residues. CDR1 is SGHRS and CDR2 is YFSETQ in the germline V gene. The V and J ends lost 3 bases and 3 bases respectively, with 10 bases between them.